Shown below are 26 T cell receptor beta chains from a single sample sequenced in a study of graft-versus-host responses after intestinal transplantation. Profiling relied on immunoSEQ multiplex PCR, and the TCRdb table lists in-frame clones only, not all of them. In the table there are tens of thousands of clones, over 75% of which are singletons. Sequencing used PBMCs, obtained 524 days after transplant. Receptors were obtained from a human patient who received an intestinal transplant, so some T cells may come from the graft donor.

The rearrangement links TRBV10-1 to TRBJ2-1, with D possibly matching TRBD1 (6 bases). The CDR3 has 10 residues. V lost 3 bases to trimming and J lost 12 bases, with 6 bases between them. The germline V gene encodes CDR1 WNHNN and CDR2 SYGVQD (reference sequence). The CDR3 region is CASSDRGQFF. DNA of the CDR3: TGCGCCAGCAGTGACAGGGGGCAGTTCTTC.

V is TRBV23-1 and J is TRBJ2-2; no clear D. TRBV23-1 qualifies as an ORF whose function is uncertain. V was cut by 0 bases and J by 0 bases, with 2 bases left in between. This CDR3 is 14 amino acids long. The CDR3: CASSQSTNTGELFF. CDR3 sequence (DNA): TGCGCCAGCAGTCAATCAACGAACACCGGGGAGCTGTTTTTT.

The chain employs TRBV6-5 and TRBJ1-5, with 7 bases fitting TRBD1. The J segment lost 4 bases and the V segment lost 0 bases, leaving 3 bases of the junction unmatched. The CDR3 is 15 amino acids. Germline assignment: CDR1 MNHEY and CDR2 SVGAGI. The CDR3 DNA follows: TGTGCCAGCAGTTACTCTTACAGGGGAAATCAGCCCCAGCATTTT. It specifies CASSYSYRGNQPQHF.

V and J are TRBV5-4 and TRBJ2-2; 10 nucleotides agree with TRBD2. Germline CDR1 SGHNT, CDR2 YYREEE (reference sequence). With V trimmed by 2 bases and J by 0 bases, 1 base remained unmatched. The CDR3 totals 16 residues. CDR3 in DNA: TGTGCCAGCAGCTTCGGACTAGCGGCGAACACCGGGGAGCTGTTTTTT. It yields the protein CASSFGLAANTGELFF.

The V and J genes are TRBV28 and TRBJ2-2, with 10 nucleotides matching TRBD2. The junction had 5 bases not matched to a gene; V was cut back by 6 bases and J by 7 bases. The CDR3 totals 14 residues. Germline lookup yields CDR1 MDHEN and CDR2 SYDVKM. The CDR3 protein is CASSPTSGVGELFF. The CDR3 DNA reads TGTGCCAGCAGCCCTACTAGCGGGGTCGGGGAGCTGTTTTTT.

The CDR3 sequence is CAWGLAGGETQYF. The CDR3, as DNA: TGTGCCTGGGGACTAGCGGGAGGAGAGACCCAGTACTTC. The rearrangement uses TRBV30 and TRBJ2-5; 14 positions match TRBD2. The CDR3 sequence is 13 residues long. Unmatched junction bases numbered 0, after V lost 5 bases and J lost 4 bases. CDR1 and CDR2 (germline): GTSNPN, SVGIG (reference sequence).

V and J are TRBV28 and TRBJ2-7; 9 bases match TRBD1. This CDR3 spans 12 amino acids. CDR1 is MDHEN, CDR2 SYDVKM, per germline. V lost 5 bases and J lost 6; bases outside the gene matches: 2. In nucleotides, the CDR3 is TGTGCCAGCAGTCAGGACAGGGGCGAGCAGTACTTC. This sequence encodes CASSQDRGEQYF.

The chain joins TRBV21-1 to TRBJ1-6; the table names TRBD1, a call not compared with the DNA. TRBV21-1 is a recognized pseudogene. The CDR3 consists of 17 residues. The CDR3 reads CASVTLDRESYNSPLHF. The CDR3 coding sequence is TGTGCCAGCGTAACATTAGACAGGGAATCCTATAATTCACCCCTCCACTTT.

The rearrangement links TRBV27 to TRBJ1-1; D gene uncertain. CDR1 is MNHEY and CDR2 is SMNVEV in the germline V gene (reference sequence). The V end was cut by 9 bases, the J end by 4 bases, with 15 bases between. The CDR3 sequence is 13 residues long. CDR3 region: CASKTAVFTEAFF. The DNA for the CDR3 is TGTGCCAGTAAAACAGCGGTATTCACTGAAGCTTTCTTT.

The V call is TRBV18, the J call TRBJ2-1, with 10 bases aligning to TRBD2. The ends lost 1 base at V and 2 bases at J; junction bases unmatched: 2. This CDR3 has 16 amino acids. Germline V gene sequence: CDR1 KGHSH, CDR2 LQKENI. CDR3 amino acids: CASSPLSGRAYNEQFF. Here the CDR3 DNA reads TGTGCCAGCTCACCACTAAGCGGGAGGGCCTACAATGAGCAGTTCTTC.

The CDR3 bases are TGTGCCAGCAGCTTAGGGCCTAGCCTCTCCTACGAGCAGTACTTC. Protein: CASSLGPSLSYEQYF. The chain couples TRBV7-4 to TRBJ2-7, with D tentatively TRBD2 (5 bases). CDR1 SGHVT and CDR2 SQSDAQ come from the germline V gene. CDR3 length: 15 amino acids. Trimming removed 1 base from V and 0 bases from J, with 10 bases in between.

This rearrangement joins TRBV4-1 to TRBJ1-4, with 7 bases fitting TRBD1. V lost 1 base, J lost 0 bases, and 5 bases stayed unmatched. The germline V gene encodes CDR1 MGHRA and CDR2 YSYEKL. The CDR3 totals 17 residues. In nucleotides, the CDR3 is TGCGCCAGCAGCCAAGGACAGGGCGTTGCAACTAATGAAAAACTGTTTTTT. As protein: CASSQGQGVATNEKLFF.

This clone is a singleton in its sample. The gene calls are TRBV7-6 and TRBJ2-7, with a possible D match to TRBD1 (5 bases). The length of the CDR3 is 12 residues. Trimming pared 5 bases from V and 7 bases from J, leaving 12 bases between. Per the germline V gene, CDR1 is SGHVS and CDR2 is FNYEAQ. The CDR3 loop reads CASSPLGHEQYF. DNA of the CDR3: TGTGCCAGCAGCCCGCTGGGGCATGAGCAGTACTTC.

The V and J genes are TRBV14 and TRBJ2-1; D may be TRBD1 or TRBD2 (5 bases each). This CDR3 has 16 residues. V gave up 2 bases and J gave up 3 bases, with 14 bases separating them. Germline CDR1 SGHDN, CDR2 FVKESK. The CDR3 DNA follows: TGTGCCAGCAGCCAACGTTGGGGGACGAACTACAATGAGCAGTTCTTC. It codes for CASSQRWGTNYNEQFF.

This clone has a handful of counts. CDR3 nucleotide sequence: TGTGCCATACAGGGACAGGATAGCAATCAGCCCCAGCATTTT. Translating it yields CAIQGQDSNQPQHF. The V gene is TRBV28, the J gene TRBJ1-5; TRBD1 aligns across 8 bases. Germline trimming cut 10 bases from V and 0 bases from J; bases unmatched to any gene: 5. The CDR3 is made up of 14 amino acids. Germline CDR1 and CDR2: MDHEN and SYDVKM.

The rearrangement joins TRBV5-6 to TRBJ2-7; D may match TRBD1 or TRBD2 (6 bases each). Germline V CDR1 and CDR2: SGHDT, YYEEEE. The CDR3 has 15 amino acids. Trimming stripped 7 bases from V and 3 bases from J, with 20 bases between. In DNA, the CDR3 is TGTGCCAGCCGACCTCCGGGGGCGGAATACTACGAGCAGTACTTC. It yields the protein CASRPPGAEYYEQYF. Full variable domain (outside the CDR3, taken from reference TRBV5-6 and TRBJ2-7): DAGVTQSPTHLIKTRGQQVTLRCSPKSGHDTVSWYQQALGQGPQFIFQYYEEEERQRGNFPDRFSGHQFPNYSSELNVNALLLGDSALYLCASRPPGAEYYEQYFGPGTRLTVT.

The rearrangement uses TRBV28 and TRBJ2-5; possibly TRBD2 for D (7 bases). The CDR3 sequence is 15 residues long. The V gene lost 7 bases and the J gene lost 0 bases, with 15 bases spanning the gap. Germline CDR1 reads MDHEN; CDR2 reads SYDVKM. The DNA of the CDR3 is TGTGCCAGCACCCTAGGGGGGGGGTACCAAGAGACCCAGTACTTC. Translated, it gives CASTLGGGYQETQYF. The full variable domain, in which reference TRBV28 and TRBJ2-5 provide the parts outside the CDR3, is DVKVTQSSRYLVKRTGEKVFLECVQDMDHENMFWYRQDPGLGLRLIYFSYDVKMKEKGDIPEGYSVSREKKERFSLILESASTNQTSMYLCASTLGGGYQETQYFGPGTRLLVL.

V usage is TRBV9 and J usage is TRBJ1-2, with TRBD1 matching over 7 bases. Trimming cost V 4 bases and J 4 bases; bases outside gene matches: 13. The germline V gene encodes CDR1 SGDLS and CDR2 YYNGEE. The CDR3 sequence is 16 residues long. The CDR3 is CASSPQTTGLGYGYTF. The CDR3 DNA reads TGTGCCAGCAGCCCCCAGACGACAGGGCTGGGCTATGGCTACACCTTC.

The chain joins TRBV6-5 to TRBJ2-1; 9 bases fit TRBD2. The CDR3 covers 15 residues. After removal of 5 bases from V and 4 bases from J, the junction contained 6 bases not matched to a gene. Germline assignment: CDR1 MNHEY and CDR2 SVGAGI. The CDR3 DNA sequence: TGTGCCAGCAGTATAGCGGGAGACGGGTACAATGAGCAGTTCTTC. Translated: CASSIAGDGYNEQFF.

This chain joins TRBV6-5 and TRBJ2-5; perhaps TRBD2 as D (6 bases). CDR1 is MNHEY, CDR2 SVGAGI, per germline. There are 13 residues in the CDR3. Trimming cost V 3 bases and J 5 bases, with 10 bases left between them. DNA of the CDR3: TGTGCCAGCAGTTATGGGGGACTGGAGACCCAGTACTTC. It encodes CASSYGGLETQYF.

The CDR3 loop is CATSGRDSSYEQYF. For the CDR3, the DNA is TGTGCCACCAGCGGCCGGGACAGTAGCTACGAGCAGTACTTC. The chain couples TRBV15 to TRBJ2-7, with 7 bases matching TRBD1. Looked up from germline, CDR1 is LNHNV and CDR2 is YYDKDF (reference sequence). CDR3 length: 14 residues. V was pared by 5 bases and J by 3 bases, with 7 bases of the junction left unmatched.

This chain joins TRBV27 and TRBJ1-5; TRBD1 agrees at 9 bases. This CDR3 region has 15 residues. Trimming took 3 bases from V and 6 from J; bases not matched to a gene: 6. The germline gives CDR1 MNHEY, CDR2 SMNVEV (reference sequence). CDR3 region: CASSLMGTGPQPQHF. The CDR3 DNA reads TGTGCCAGCAGTTTGATGGGGACAGGGCCTCAGCCCCAGCATTTT.

The chain links TRBV10-3 to TRBJ2-5; TRBD2 aligns across 12 bases. The CDR3 length is 16 residues. CDR1 and CDR2 (germline): ENHRY, SYGVKD. With V trimmed by 3 bases and J by 4 bases, 6 bases remained unmatched. Written as DNA, the CDR3 is TGTGCCATCAGTGATCTACTAGCGGGAGGAGCAGAGACCCAGTACTTC. It is translated as CAISDLLAGGAETQYF.

The chain recombines TRBV5-4 with TRBJ2-1, with TRBD2 matching 8 bases. V trimming: 4 bases; J trimming: 2 bases; junction bases outside the gene matches: 11. The CDR3 is 17 residues long. The germline CDR1 and CDR2 sequences are SGHNT and YYREEE (reference sequence). CDR3 in amino acids: CASSGTGGVNPYNEQFF. The CDR3, as DNA: TGTGCCAGCAGCGGAACCGGGGGGGTGAACCCCTACAATGAGCAGTTCTTC. Combining the CDR3 with reference TRBV5-4 and TRBJ2-1 gives the whole variable domain ETGVTQSPTHLIKTRGQQVTLRCSSQSGHNTVSWYQQALGQGPQFIFQYYREEENGRGNFPPRFSGLQFPNYSSELNVNALELDDSALYLCASSGTGGVNPYNEQFFGPGTRLTVL.

A word on this clone: This same CDR3 is encoded by further DNA sequences in the sample. The chain is built from TRBV6-5 and TRBJ1-1, with D possibly TRBD1 on 5 matching bases. From germline, CDR1 is MNHEY and CDR2 SVGAGI. Trimming took off 2 bases at V and 5 bases at J, with 9 bases between the two ends. The CDR3 is 13 amino acids. The CDR3 sequence: CASSYLGGTEAFF. CDR3 nucleotides: TGTGCCAGCAGTTACCTTGGGGGAACTGAAGCTTTCTTT.

A single count supports this clone. This sequence joins TRBV7-3 and TRBJ2-6; the D gene is possibly TRBD1 (5 bases). Germline V CDR1 and CDR2: SGHTA, FQGTGA. Trimming removed 5 bases from V and 0 bases from J, with 8 bases in between. This CDR3 has 15 amino acids. The CDR3 protein is CASSVDSSGANVLTF. CDR3 DNA sequence: TGTGCCAGCAGCGTCGACAGCTCTGGGGCCAACGTCCTGACTTTC.